This TCR beta chain was sequenced in a study of T cells in Graves' hyperthyroidism and ophthalmopathy. Trimming left V 5 bases short and J 7 bases short, with 15 bases between. This CDR3 is built from 14 residues. Germline V gene sequence: CDR1 KGHSH, CDR2 LQKENI. Stability of Graves' hyperthyroidism was defined as absent ophthalmopathy progression within 18 months. TCR beta CDR3 regions were amplified from RNA. The HTBI primer set was used in a first-round RT-PCR of the TCR CDR3. In TCRdb, the multiplex PCR reads were re-called with MiXCR into one record per CDR3 protein. The repertoire holds 400,000 to 500,000 distinct CDR3 sequences, with over 13% as singletons. This clonotype was seen ten or more times.

The V and J genes are TRBV18 and TRBJ2-1; D gene uncertain. The receptor was isolated from a woman younger than 30 with Graves' hyperthyroidism. Input material: blood. CDR3 residues: CASSSRQFQNEQFF. Here the CDR3 DNA reads TGTGCCAGCTCAAGCCGACAATTTCAAAATGAGCAGTTCTTC.